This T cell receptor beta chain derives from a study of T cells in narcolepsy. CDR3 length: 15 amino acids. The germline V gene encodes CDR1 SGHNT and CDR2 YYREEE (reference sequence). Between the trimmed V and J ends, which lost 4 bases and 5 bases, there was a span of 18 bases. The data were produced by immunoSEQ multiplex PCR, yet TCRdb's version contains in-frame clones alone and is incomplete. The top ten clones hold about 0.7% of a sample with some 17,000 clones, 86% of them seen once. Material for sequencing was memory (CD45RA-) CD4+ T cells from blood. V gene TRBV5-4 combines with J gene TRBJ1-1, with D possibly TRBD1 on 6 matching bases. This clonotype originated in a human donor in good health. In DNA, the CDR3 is TGTGCCAGCAGCACCGCACAGGGTGTACGGACTGAAGCTTTCTTT. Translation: CASSTAQGVRTEAFF.